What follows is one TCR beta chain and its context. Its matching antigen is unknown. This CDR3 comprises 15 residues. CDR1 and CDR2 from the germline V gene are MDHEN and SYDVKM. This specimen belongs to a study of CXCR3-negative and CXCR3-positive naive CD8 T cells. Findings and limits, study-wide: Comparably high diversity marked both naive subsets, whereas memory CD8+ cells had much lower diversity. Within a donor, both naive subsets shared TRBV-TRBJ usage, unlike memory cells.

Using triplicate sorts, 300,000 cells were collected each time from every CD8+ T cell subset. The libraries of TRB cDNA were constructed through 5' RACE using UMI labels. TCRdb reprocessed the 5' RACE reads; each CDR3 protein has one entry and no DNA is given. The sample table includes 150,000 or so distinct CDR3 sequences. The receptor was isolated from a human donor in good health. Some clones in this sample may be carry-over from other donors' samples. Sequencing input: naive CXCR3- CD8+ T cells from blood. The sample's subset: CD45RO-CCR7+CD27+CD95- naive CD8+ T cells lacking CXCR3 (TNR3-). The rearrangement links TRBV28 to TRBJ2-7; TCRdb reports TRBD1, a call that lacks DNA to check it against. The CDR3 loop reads CASISRGTGNYEQYF. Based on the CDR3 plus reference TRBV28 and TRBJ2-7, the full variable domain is DVKVTQSSRYLVKRTGEKVFLECVQDMDHENMFWYRQDPGLGLRLIYFSYDVKMKEKGDIPEGYSVSREKKERFSLILESASTNQTSMYLCASISRGTGNYEQYFGPGTRLTVT.